This T cell receptor beta chain originates from a study of regulatory T cells. Overall study results and limits: Hydrophobic residues at CDR3 positions 6 and 7 were enriched in conventional CD4+ T cells of CD3G-deficient patients. In patients, unique TRB V-J pairs were restricted and V/J usage skewed, especially in Tregs.

On this clone: Its antigen is not known.

Primers: 52 TRBV forward and 13 TRBJ reverse. Sequenced by immunoSEQ multiplex PCR; TCRdb stores in-frame clones only, minus some. The profile shows fewer than 20,000 clones, roughly 84% of them singletons. A couple of CD3G-deficient patients had more severe autoimmunity; all had some. Patients, 2 to 39 years old, had expanded memory T-cell proportions. CD4+ cells were sorted into CD25-high CD127-low regulatory cells and CD25-low CD127-high conventional cells. The sample comprised conventional CD4+ T cells sorted from blood. The sequence came from a person aged 25-39 years with CD3G deficiency.

CDR3 DNA: TGCGCCAGCAGCTTGTTGGACAGGGAGTACAATGAGCAGTTCTTC. As protein: CASSLLDREYNEQFF. The chain recombines TRBV5-1 with TRBJ2-1, with 8 bases aligning to TRBD1. CDR1 and CDR2 (germline): SGHRS, YFSETQ. V trimming: 1 base; J trimming: 4 bases; junction bases outside the gene matches: 4. The CDR3 is 15 residues long. The variable domain in full, completed from reference TRBV5-1 and TRBJ2-1, reads KAGVTQTPRYLIKTRGQQVTLSCSPISGHRSVSWYQQTPGQGLQFLFEYFSETQRNKGNFPGRFSGRQFSNSRSEMNVSTLELGDSALYLCASSLLDREYNEQFFGPGTRLTVL.